The clone carrying this T cell receptor (beta chain) was seen once. As yet, its antigen is unknown. This sample was included in a study of T cell responses to AZD1222 COVID-19 vaccine. Regarding the study as a whole: Spike-specific TCR breadth and depth grew following two AZD1222 doses. Seropositive AZD1222 recipients at baseline numbered only five or six. The donor cohort was predominantly white British with a female majority, and clonal diversity may have been underestimated.

Repertoires were generated with immunoSEQ multiplex PCR, while TCRdb's copy carries only in-frame clones and drops some. Of some 280,000 clones detected, roughly 93% appear once; the ten largest clones hold 0.5% to 0.7%. Germline lookup yields CDR1 KGHDR and CDR2 SFDVKD. This CDR3 has 15 amino acids. Trimming took 3 bases from V and 4 from J; bases not matched to a gene: 3. Specimen: peripheral blood, collected 28 days after the second AZD1222 dose. This TCR came from an adult who received the AZD1222 COVID-19 vaccine. The V call is TRBV24-1, the J call TRBJ1-5; TRBD1 matches at 9 bases. The CDR3 coding sequence is TGTGCCACCAGTGATGGGACAGGGATGAATCAGCCCCAGCATTTT. Translation: CATSDGTGMNQPQHF.